The rows below give T cell receptor beta chains drawn from one sample of a study of cytomegalovirus exposure and HLA in healthy donors. Assay used: immunoSEQ multiplex PCR; TCRdb lists only in-frame clones, some missing. The sample shows about 170,000 clones, more than 75% of them seen only once. Material for sequencing was PBMCs. The receptors stem from a young woman in good health and CMV-seronegative. The CDR3 runs from the conserved cysteine through the conserved F or W. D genes are given only for firm matches. Size is omitted from some rows. Given values are once, few, many or a class for expanded clones.

J gene	V gene	clone size	D gene	CDR3 DNA	CDR3 protein
TRBJ1-1	TRBV11-2	few	.	TGTGCCAGCAGCCACAGAGTGATAGCTTTCTTT	CASSHRVIAFF
TRBJ1-5	TRBV7-2	.	.	TGTGCCAGCAGCCCATGGGCCTCCCCAAGTCAGCCCCAGCATTTT	CASSPWASPSQPQHF
TRBJ2-7	TRBV5-4	few	TRBD2	TGTGCCAGCAGCTTAGCGGGAGAGCAGTACTTC	CASSLAGEQYF
TRBJ2-1	TRBV6-6	.	TRBD1	TGTGCCAGCAGTACCGGACAGGCGCACATCGACAATGAGCAGTTCTTC	CASSTGQAHIDNEQFF
TRBJ2-7	TRBV27	few	TRBD1	TGTGCCAGCAGTTTAAATGACAGGGTCTGGTACTTC	CASSLNDRVWYF
TRBJ2-2	TRBV5-1	.	TRBD1	TGCGCCAGCAGATTCCCCGGGACAGGCAACACCGGGGAGCTGTTTTTT	CASRFPGTGNTGELFF
TRBJ1-2	TRBV29-1	once	TRBD1	TGCAGCGTCCGTCAGGGGGATGACTATGGCTACACCTTC	CSVRQGDDYGYTF
TRBJ2-3	TRBV14	.	.	TGTGCCAGCAGCCACCTCGGGACATCTCAACCGACGGATACGCAGTATTTT	CASSHLGTSQPTDTQYF
TRBJ1-1	TRBV16	.	.	TGTGCCAGCAGCCTAGGGGGGAACACTGAAGCTTTCTTT	CASSLGGNTEAFF
TRBJ2-7	TRBV7-2	.	.	TGTGCCAGCAGCTTACGCTATAGTCCGGGCGAGCAGTACTTC	CASSLRYSPGEQYF
TRBJ1-4	TRBV5-6	.	TRBD1	TGTGCCAGCAGCTACCGGGACAGGGGGCAGTATTATGAAAAACTGTTTTTT	CASSYRDRGQYYEKLFF
TRBJ1-1	TRBV11-2	.	TRBD1	TGTGCCAGCAGCTTCCGACAGGGATGGATGAACACTGAAGCTTTCTTT	CASSFRQGWMNTEAFF
TRBJ2-3	TRBV10-3	.	.	TGTGCCATCAGTGGTACAGGGAACACAGATACGCAGTATTTT	CAISGTGNTDTQYF
TRBJ2-1	TRBV18	.	TRBD1	TGTGCCAGCTCACCACCGACAGGGAAGGCGTACAATGAGCAGTTCTTC	CASSPPTGKAYNEQFF
TRBJ2-3	TRBV6-5	.	.	TGTGCCAGCAGAATCACAGGGATTCGGACAGATACGCAGTATTTT	CASRITGIRTDTQYF
TRBJ2-1	TRBV5-4	.	TRBD2	TGTGCCAGCAGCTCAGCGGGGAGATACAATGAGCAGTTCTTC	CASSSAGRYNEQFF
TRBJ2-2	TRBV7-9	.	.	TGTGCCAGCAGCGAGAAGCGACAGTTTAACACCGGGGAGCTGTTTTTT	CASSEKRQFNTGELFF
TRBJ2-6	TRBV13	.	TRBD1	TGTGCCAGCAGCCCCGACAGGGCCCCTTCTGGGGCCAACGTCCTGACTTTC	CASSPDRAPSGANVLTF
TRBJ1-2	TRBV6-5	.	TRBD1	TGTGCCAGCAGTTACAATACAGGGGACTACTATGGCTACACCTTC	CASSYNTGDYYGYTF
TRBJ2-7	TRBV6-1	.	TRBD1	TGTGCCAGCAGTGAAGGGGGGACAGGGAGGGCCTACGAGCAGTACTTC	CASSEGGTGRAYEQYF
TRBJ2-1	TRBV10-3	.	.	TGTGCCACCGGTTTCGGGGGAGAATACAATGAGCAGTTCTTC	CATGFGGEYNEQFF
TRBJ2-7	TRBV15	.	.	TGTGCCACCAGCAGAGATCTCTACGAGCAGTACTTC	CATSRDLYEQYF
TRBJ1-3	TRBV5-6	.	.	TGTGCCAGCAGCTTTATGGTATTGCTATCTGGAAACACCATATATTTT	CASSFMVLLSGNTIYF
TRBJ2-1	TRBV27	.	.	TGTGCCAGCAGTTTGAGCGCTGAATACAATGAGCAGTTCTTC	CASSLSAEYNEQFF
TRBJ2-7	TRBV9	few	TRBD1	TGTGCCAGCAGCGTAGATCCGGGACAGTTCGCCTACGAGCAGTACTTC	CASSVDPGQFAYEQYF
TRBJ2-1	TRBV13	many	.	TGTGCCAGCAGCTTACCCCCCAGGGAGCAGTTCTTC	CASSLPPREQFF
TRBJ1-2	TRBV9	.	TRBD1	TGTGCCAGCAGCGTAGGGGACAGAGCTCGTTCGGGCTATGGCTACACCTTC	CASSVGDRARSGYGYTF
TRBJ1-3	TRBV7-2	.	.	TGTGCCAGCAGCTTAGCGCGGTCGTCTGGAAACACCATATATTTT	CASSLARSSGNTIYF
TRBJ2-7	TRBV11-2	few	.	TGTGCCAGCAGCTTAGTCAACAACTACGAGCAGTACTTC	CASSLVNNYEQYF
TRBJ1-1	TRBV13	.	.	TGTGCCAGCAGCTTAGTGCGTTTGAACACTGAAGCTTTCTTT	CASSLVRLNTEAFF
TRBJ2-7	TRBV5-6	.	.	TGTGCCAGCAGCTTGCAGTACGCGGAGTACGAGCAGTACTTC	CASSLQYAEYEQYF
TRBJ1-4	TRBV11-2	.	TRBD1	TGTGCCAGCAGCTTAAGGGGGACAGATAATGAAAAACTGTTTTTT	CASSLRGTDNEKLFF
TRBJ2-7	TRBV6-1	.	.	TGTGCCAGCTCGGCGGGGACCTACGAGCAGTACTTC	CASSAGTYEQYF
TRBJ2-7	TRBV2	.	TRBD2	TGTGCCAGCAGTGAACTGTCTAGCGGGGGAGGGGAGCAGTACTTC	CASSELSSGGGEQYF
TRBJ2-3	TRBV4-3	.	.	TGCGCCAGCAGCCAAGGTGTAGAAAGCACAGATACGCAGTATTTT	CASSQGVESTDTQYF
TRBJ2-7	TRBV4-2	.	TRBD1	TGTGCCAGCAGCCAAGGCCCGGGACAGATATACGAGCAGTACTTC	CASSQGPGQIYEQYF
TRBJ2-3	TRBV6-1	few	TRBD1	TGTGCCAGCAACCTCGGGACAGGGGGGAAAGATACGCAGTATTTT	CASNLGTGGKDTQYF
TRBJ2-1	TRBV13	.	TRBD2	TGTGCCAGCAGCTTAGGACCCGGGCGGGGGGGCGGTGAGCAGTTCTTC	CASSLGPGRGGGEQFF